This TCR beta chain was identified during a study of OX40 agonist ivuxolimab in advanced cancers. The germline V gene has CDR1 SGHRS and CDR2 YFSETQ. The V and J ends lost 0 bases and 6 bases, in that order; junction bases with no gene match: 12. CDR3 length: 16 amino acids. Here immunoSEQ multiplex PCR was the method, and the copy in TCRdb shows in-frame clones only, minus some. The sample shows some 96,000 clones, about 79% of them seen only once. J is TRBJ2-7 and V is TRBV5-1, with 7 bases lining up with TRBD2. This specimen consisted of CD4+ or CD8+ T cells sorted from blood, obtained in a trial of the OX40 agonist ivuxolimab. The TCR comes from an adult with an advanced solid tumor such as melanoma, head and neck, liver or kidney cancer. CDR3 in DNA: TGCGCCAGCAGCTTGGTCATATCGGGGGGTCGATTCGAGCAGTACTTC. As protein: CASSLVISGGRFEQYF.